A single sample is the source of the 31 T cell receptor beta chains below, sequenced in a study of blood T cell repertoires in COVID-19. The method was immunoSEQ multiplex PCR; TCRdb's version includes in-frame clones alone and lacks a portion of them. The sample includes some 43,000 clones, approximately 85% of them seen just once. The sample comprised peripheral blood. The receptors originated from a man aged 40-49 years with active or convalescent COVID-19.

V and J are TRBV11-1 and TRBJ1-2; no firm D call. This CDR3 has 13 amino acids. Trimming removed 2 bases at V and 3 bases at J, with 7 bases between. Germline assignment: CDR1 SGHAT and CDR2 FQDESV (reference sequence). The CDR3 coding sequence is TGTGCCAGCAGCTTATTAGAGGACTATGGCTACACCTTC. This sequence encodes CASSLLEDYGYTF.

The J gene is TRBJ2-7, the V gene TRBV12-3 or TRBV12-4; D is unresolved. The V end was cut by 2 bases, the J end by 3 bases, with 8 bases between. The CDR3 runs 13 residues. The CDR3 loop reads CASSLQVGYEQYF. DNA for the CDR3: TGTGCCAGCAGTTTACAGGTCGGCTACGAGCAGTACTTC.

The table lists this clone with a count of one. The chain recombines TRBV4-1 with TRBJ2-1; 9 bases fit TRBD2. With 0 bases clipped from V and 7 bases from J, the junction kept 7 bases outside the gene matches. The CDR3 is made up of 16 amino acids. Germline V gene sequence: CDR1 MGHRA, CDR2 YSYEKL. The CDR3 DNA sequence: TGCGCCAGCAGCCAAGAGGGCGGGGGGGCTAGGAATGAGCAGTTCTTC. Translation: CASSQEGGGARNEQFF.

This rearrangement joins TRBV7-2 to TRBJ2-5; D remains unclear. Trimming cost V 5 bases and J 1 base, with 11 bases left between them. From germline, CDR1 is SGHTA and CDR2 FQGNSA. CDR3 length: 14 residues. The CDR3 sequence is CASSPRSGQETQYF. Here the CDR3 DNA reads TGTGCCAGCAGCCCCCGGTCGGGCCAAGAGACCCAGTACTTC.

This CDR3 is CASSLGQGSSPLHF. CDR3 in DNA: TGTGCCAGCAGCTTAGGGCAGGGCTCTTCACCCCTCCACTTT. The chain couples TRBV5-6 to TRBJ1-6, with a possible D match to TRBD1 (5 bases). The CDR3 extends over 14 amino acids. Germline V CDR1 and CDR2: SGHDT, YYEEEE. Trimming left V 2 bases short and J 9 bases short, with 12 bases between.

The rearrangement uses TRBV6-5 and TRBJ1-1; a possible D gene is TRBD1 (5 bases). The length of the CDR3 is 14 residues. The V end lost 4 bases, the J end lost 5 bases, and 14 bases lay between the germline ends. The germline V gene encodes CDR1 MNHEY and CDR2 SVGAGI. This chain's CDR3 is CASSFLQEGTEAFF. CDR3 nucleotides: TGTGCCAGCAGTTTCCTACAGGAGGGGACTGAAGCTTTCTTT.

The CDR3 nucleotides read TGTGCCAGCAGCTTTTCTCAGGGGAGCAATCAGCCCCAGCATTTT. This sequence encodes CASSFSQGSNQPQHF. The rearrangement links TRBV7-9 to TRBJ1-5, with D possibly matching TRBD1 (6 bases). The V end lost 3 bases, the J end lost 1 base, and 10 bases lay between the germline ends. This CDR3 spans 15 amino acids. CDR1 is SEHNR, CDR2 FQNEAQ, per germline (reference sequence).

The chain is built from TRBV6-2 or TRBV6-3 and TRBJ1-1; D is perhaps TRBD1 (6 bases). V lost 2 bases, J lost 10 bases, and 11 bases lay in between. The CDR3 contains 12 residues. Germline V gives CDR1 MNHEY, CDR2 SVGEGT. As DNA, the CDR3 is TGTGCCAGCAGTTACGTGGGGGCGGGAGCTTTCTTT. It specifies CASSYVGAGAFF.

This clone came up once. J is TRBJ2-7 and V is TRBV5-6; possible D gene TRBD1, 6 bases. The CDR3 loop spans 15 amino acids. The V and J ends lost 0 bases and 1 base respectively, with 11 bases between them. Germline lookup yields CDR1 SGHDT and CDR2 YYEEEE. The CDR3 reads CASSLARGSSYEQYF. CDR3 DNA sequence: TGTGCCAGCAGCTTGGCGAGGGGGTCGTCCTACGAGCAGTACTTC.

The chain joins TRBV3-1 (or the pseudogene TRBV3-2) to TRBJ2-7; the match to TRBD2 covers 8 bases. Germline CDR1 LGHDT, CDR2 YNNKEL (reference sequence). The J segment lost 4 bases and the V segment lost 4 bases, leaving 6 bases of the junction unmatched. This CDR3 is built from 14 residues. The DNA of the CDR3 is TGTGCCAGCAGCCCCGGGACTAGTCCGTACGAGCAGTACTTC. Translating it yields CASSPGTSPYEQYF.

This clone has a handful of counts. This rearrangement joins TRBV27 to TRBJ1-1; D is possibly TRBD1 (5 bases). Per germline, CDR1 MNHEY and CDR2 SMNVEV (reference sequence). V lost 3 bases, J lost 1 base, and 12 bases lay in between. CDR3 length equals 15 residues. CDR3 in amino acids: CASSFLLTANTEAFF. CDR3 coding DNA: TGTGCCAGCAGTTTTCTGCTGACAGCGAACACTGAAGCTTTCTTT.

The rearrangement uses TRBV4-3 and TRBJ2-7; 7 bases match TRBD2. The germline CDR1 and CDR2 sequences are LGHNA and YSLEER. The CDR3 spans 15 residues. V shed 5 bases and J 2 bases; nucleotides not matched to a gene: 9. CDR3 protein: CASSTRYLAAYEQYF. CDR3 sequence (DNA): TGCGCCAGCAGCACTCGATATCTAGCGGCCTACGAGCAGTACTTC.

J is TRBJ2-5 and V is TRBV9, with D maybe TRBD1 (7 bases). Looked up from germline, CDR1 is SGDLS and CDR2 is YYNGEE. The CDR3 is 15 amino acids. V lost 4 bases and J 5 bases, leaving 18 bases between the germline ends. CDR3 amino acids: CASSTGGGGYETQYF. Written as DNA, the CDR3 is TGTGCCAGCAGCACGGGTGGAGGGGGCTATGAGACCCAGTACTTC.

The rearrangement uses TRBV5-1 and TRBJ1-2, with a possible D match to TRBD1 (5 bases). CDR1 and CDR2 (germline): SGHRS, YFSETQ. This CDR3 is built from 16 residues. Trimming pared 0 bases from V and 0 bases from J, leaving 12 bases between. CDR3 amino acids: CASSLEWGQANYGYTF. Written as DNA, the CDR3 is TGCGCCAGCAGCTTGGAGTGGGGCCAAGCTAACTATGGCTACACCTTC.

The chain recombines TRBV5-1 with TRBJ1-6; D uncertain. V lost 7 bases to trimming and J lost 5 bases, with 13 bases between them. This CDR3 has 14 residues. In germline, CDR1 is SGHRS, CDR2 YFSETQ. The CDR3 DNA follows: TGCGCCAGCTGCCCCGGTCGTGATAATTCACCCCTCCACTTT. Protein: CASCPGRDNSPLHF.

This sequence joins TRBV5-1 and TRBJ2-1, with a weak D call TRBD1 (6 bases). Germline lookup yields CDR1 SGHRS and CDR2 YFSETQ. V gave up 3 bases and J gave up 7 bases, with 14 bases separating them. This CDR3 has 14 residues. CDR3 bases: TGCGCCAGCAGCTCAGGACAGTATCGGAATGAGCAGTTCTTC. Translating gives CASSSGQYRNEQFF.

The V gene is TRBV12-5, the J gene TRBJ1-2; TRBD1 aligns across 8 bases. Germline lookup yields CDR1 LGHNT and CDR2 FRNRAP. This CDR3 is 13 amino acids long. V gave up 6 bases and J gave up 5 bases; unmatched junction bases: 5. The CDR3 here is CASGQGAPYGYTF. For the CDR3, the DNA is TGTGCTAGTGGGCAGGGGGCGCCGTATGGCTACACCTTC.

The chain combines TRBV2 with TRBJ2-5; 8 positions agree with TRBD2. The V and J ends lost 2 bases and 4 bases, in that order; junction bases with no gene match: 9. Germline CDR1 SNHLY, CDR2 FYNNEI. CDR3 length: 16 amino acids. This CDR3 is CASSERTAGAGETQYF. The CDR3 coding sequence is TGTGCCAGCAGTGAACGGACAGCGGGAGCCGGAGAGACCCAGTACTTC.

The chain combines TRBV7-9 with TRBJ1-1; D might be TRBD1 (6 bases). Germline CDR1 and CDR2: SEHNR and FQNEAQ (reference sequence). Trimming took 6 bases from V and 6 from J, leaving 11 bases between them. This CDR3 has 12 residues. The CDR3 loop reads CASSLKGAEAFF. CDR3 sequence (DNA): TGTGCCAGCAGTCTAAAGGGGGCTGAAGCTTTCTTT.

The chain employs TRBV18 and TRBJ1-1; D is ambiguous. The V end was cut by 4 bases, the J end by 6 bases, with 9 bases between. The CDR3 is 12 amino acids. CDR1 and CDR2 from the germline V gene are KGHSH and LQKENI. CDR3 sequence (DNA): TGTGCCAGCTCACTCCCGAGCTCTGAAGCTTTCTTT. Protein product: CASSLPSSEAFF.

The chain carries TRBV18 and TRBJ2-4; D is perhaps TRBD2 (7 bases). The CDR3 is 14 residues long. Germline V gene sequence: CDR1 KGHSH, CDR2 LQKENI. The V end was cut by 2 bases, the J end by 9 bases, with 14 bases between. The CDR3 region has the DNA TGTGCCAGCTCACCAAAGAAGGGGGGGAGCATTCAGTACTTC. Translating it yields CASSPKKGGSIQYF.

The chain has TRBV6-5 and TRBJ1-1; no firm D call. The germline gives CDR1 MNHEY, CDR2 SVGAGI. CDR3 length: 14 residues. V shed 2 bases and J shed 1 base, with 8 bases lying between them. The CDR3 is CASSYQEANTEAFF. Written as DNA, the CDR3 is TGTGCCAGCAGTTACCAGGAAGCGAACACTGAAGCTTTCTTT.

The chain uses TRBV30 and TRBJ2-1, with TRBD2 as a possible D gene (6 bases). The V end lost 0 bases, the J end lost 6 bases, and 6 bases lay between the germline ends. CDR1 GTSNPN and CDR2 SVGIG come from the germline V gene (reference sequence). The CDR3 extends over 12 amino acids. The CDR3 DNA follows: TGTGCCTGGAGTGTAGCGGGCAATGAGCAGTTCTTC. It encodes CAWSVAGNEQFF.

The chain couples TRBV5-1 to TRBJ2-7; D is unresolved. Germline assignment: CDR1 SGHRS and CDR2 YFSETQ. This CDR3 is built from 13 residues. Deletions cut 0 bases from V and 4 bases from J, with 8 bases between. The CDR3 DNA is TGCGCCAGCAGCTTGGCCGAGGAATACGAGCAGTACTTC. Protein: CASSLAEEYEQYF.

The chain has TRBV5-1 and TRBJ2-2, with 16 bases fitting TRBD2. CDR1 is SGHRS, CDR2 YFSETQ, per germline. The CDR3 is 21 residues long. V shed 4 bases and J 4 bases; nucleotides not matched to a gene: 16. The CDR3 nucleotides read TGCGCCAGCAGCCCCTGGGGACTAGCGGGAGGGCCGTCGTTCGGCACCGGGGAGCTGTTTTTT. It encodes CASSPWGLAGGPSFGTGELFF.

The chain is built from TRBV6-5 and TRBJ1-4, with 10 bases fitting TRBD1. Germline-derived CDR1 and CDR2 are MNHEY and SVGAGI. Losses at the gene ends were 5 bases for V and 7 bases for J; bases not matched to a gene: 7. This CDR3 spans 15 amino acids. In DNA form, the CDR3 reads TGTGCCAGCAGTAACAGACAGGGGGCGAGTGAAAAACTGTTTTTT. Protein sequence: CASSNRQGASEKLFF.

The V and J genes are TRBV3-1 (or the pseudogene TRBV3-2) and TRBJ2-1; 16 bases fit TRBD2. Losses at the gene ends were 3 bases for V and 14 bases for J; bases not matched to a gene: 4. The CDR3 contains 14 residues. Per germline, CDR1 LGHDT and CDR2 YNNKEL (reference sequence). CDR3: CASSQGLAGGGEFF. The CDR3 nucleotides are TGTGCCAGCAGCCAGGGACTAGCGGGAGGGGGGGAGTTCTTC.

J is TRBJ2-4 and V is TRBV10-3, with D possibly being TRBD1 (6 bases). The V gene lost 3 bases and the J gene lost 10 bases, with 28 bases spanning the gap. This CDR3 is 18 amino acids long. CDR1 is ENHRY, CDR2 SYGVKD, per germline. DNA for the CDR3: TGTGCCATCAGTGATGGGTCCAGGGGTCCCAAAATAAAGGGTATTCAGTACTTC. It encodes CAISDGSRGPKIKGIQYF.

This chain connects TRBV15 to TRBJ2-1; TRBD2 matches at 14 bases. V trimming: 3 bases; J trimming: 9 bases; junction bases outside the gene matches: 7. The germline CDR1 and CDR2 sequences are LNHNV and YYDKDF (reference sequence). The CDR3 runs to 16 residues. CDR3 protein: CATSSGGLAGAGEQFF. As DNA, the CDR3 is TGTGCCACCAGCAGTGGGGGACTAGCGGGAGCCGGTGAGCAGTTCTTC.

This chain joins TRBV6-2 or TRBV6-3 and TRBJ2-3; 8 bases agree with TRBD2. The V gene's germline CDR1 is MNHEY and CDR2 SVGEGT. The length of the CDR3 is 19 residues. V lost 2 bases to trimming and J lost 0 bases; unmatched junction nucleotides: 13. DNA of the CDR3: TGTGCCAGCAGTTACCCCCTAGCGAGCGGGGGCCCTAGCACAGATACGCAGTATTTT. This codes for CASSYPLASGGPSTDTQYF.

V and J are TRBV27 and TRBJ2-7; TRBD1 aligns across 8 bases. The ends lost 9 bases at V and 4 bases at J; junction bases unmatched: 11. Germline V gene sequence: CDR1 MNHEY, CDR2 SMNVEV (reference sequence). The CDR3 has 14 amino acids. CDR3 region: CASYRQGRVYEQYF. As DNA, the CDR3 is TGTGCCAGTTACAGACAGGGGCGCGTATACGAGCAGTACTTC.